The 5 T cell receptor beta chains below all came from one sample that was sequenced in a study of blood T cell repertoires in COVID-19. Some clones are missing from TCRdb's copy, which holds only in-frame ones; the method was immunoSEQ multiplex PCR. The table shows 300,000 or so clones, with around 92% occurring only once. The specimen sequenced was PBMCs or T cells enriched from blood (not recorded which). All receptors come from a woman in her forties or fifties who had been exposed to COVID-19.

This chain connects TRBV11-1 to TRBJ2-7; perhaps TRBD2 as D (5 bases). Trimming took 0 bases from V and 4 from J, leaving 10 bases between them. The CDR3 is 14 residues long. Germline loops: CDR1 SGHAT, CDR2 FQDESV (reference sequence). The CDR3 sequence: CASSLAETGYEQYF. The DNA of the CDR3 is TGTGCCAGCAGCTTAGCCGAAACGGGATACGAGCAGTACTTC.

The chain carries TRBV19 and TRBJ1-2, with D maybe TRBD1 (5 bases). Trimming pared 3 bases from V and 4 bases from J, leaving 12 bases between. In germline, CDR1 is LNHDA, CDR2 SQIVND (reference sequence). The CDR3 is 14 residues long. CDR3 coding DNA: TGTGCCAGTAGTATCCTTAGGGGAGGCTATGGCTACACCTTC. Its protein is CASSILRGGYGYTF.

V gene TRBV7-2 combines with J gene TRBJ1-2; D is perhaps TRBD1 (6 bases). Trimming took off 1 base at V and 4 bases at J, with 10 bases between the two ends. In germline, CDR1 is SGHTA, CDR2 FQGNSA. This CDR3 is 14 amino acids long. CDR3 protein: CASSLGPGVYGYTF. CDR3 DNA: TGTGCCAGCAGCTTAGGTCCAGGGGTCTATGGCTACACCTTC.

V and J are TRBV25-1 and TRBJ2-1; possibly TRBD2 for D (5 bases). Germline assignment: CDR1 MGHDK and CDR2 SYGVNS. Trimming took 2 bases from V and 14 from J, leaving 16 bases between them. This CDR3 is built from 13 residues. Written as DNA, the CDR3 is TGTGCCAGCAGTGAAGATGTATGGTCAGCGGAGTTCTTC. Translation gives CASSEDVWSAEFF.

This rearrangement joins TRBV18 to TRBJ2-1, with D tentatively TRBD1 (6 bases). The CDR3 loop spans 14 amino acids. Germline CDR1 reads KGHSH; CDR2 reads LQKENI. The V gene lost 2 bases and the J gene lost 5 bases, with 10 bases spanning the gap. CDR3 amino acids: CASSPVSGDNEQFF. CDR3 nucleotides: TGTGCCAGCTCACCAGTCTCAGGGGACAATGAGCAGTTCTTC. Full variable domain (rest looked up from reference TRBV18 and TRBJ2-1): NAGVMQNPRHLVRRRGQEARLRCSPMKGHSHVYWYRQLPEEGLKFMVYLQKENIIDESGMPKERFSAEFPKEGPSILRIQQVVRGDSAAYFCASSPVSGDNEQFFGPGTRLTVL.